These 21 T cell receptor beta chains share one sample of origin, sequenced in a study of T cells in Graves' hyperthyroidism and ophthalmopathy. Amplification of TCR beta CDR3 regions was performed using RNA transcripts as template. TCR CDR3 underwent first-round RT-PCR with the HTBI primer set. TCRdb re-analysed the multiplex PCR reads in MiXCR, keeping a single row per CDR3 protein. The table records more than 500,000 distinct CDR3 sequences, about 15% of them present only once. Input material: blood. These receptors came from a woman in her 40s with Graves' hyperthyroidism.

The chain carries TRBV29-1 and TRBJ2-1; 8 bases line up with TRBD1. J gave up 2 bases and V 1 base, and 10 bases lay outside the gene matches. The CDR3 spans 17 residues. CDR1 is SQVTM and CDR2 is ANQGSEA in the germline V gene. CDR3 nucleotide sequence: TGCAGCGTTGAAGGAGGGCAGGGGGCATCGACCTACAATGAGCAGTTCTTC. Translated: CSVEGGQGASTYNEQFF.

This clonotype was seen many times. V is TRBV15 and J is TRBJ2-5; TRBD1 matches 9 bases. The CDR3 runs 13 residues. With 7 bases clipped from V and 3 bases from J, the junction kept 3 bases outside the gene matches. Germline V lookup: CDR1 LNHNV, CDR2 YYDKDF (reference sequence). Here the CDR3 reads CATKTGGKETQYF. The CDR3 DNA follows: TGTGCCACCAAGACAGGGGGAAAAGAGACCCAGTACTTC.

Here the CDR3 reads CASSSDRREKLFF. The CDR3 nucleotides read TGTGCCAGCAGCTCCGACAGAAGGGAAAAACTGTTTTTT. V is TRBV7-2 and J is TRBJ1-4; D may be TRBD1 (5 bases). Germline loops: CDR1 SGHTA, CDR2 FQGNSA. This CDR3 contains 13 residues. The V and J ends lost 4 bases and 8 bases respectively, with 11 bases between them.

As regards this clonotype: A single base separates this from a much larger clone, so it may be a read error. Given the absence of the conserved phenylalanine or tryptophan at the CDR3 end, a read error is likely. V and J are TRBV11-3 and TRBJ2-3; 15 bases align to TRBD2. Germline CDR1 reads SGHNT; CDR2 reads YENEEA. The CDR3 length is 16 residues. V shed 4 bases, J shed 3 bases, and the junction held 2 bases outside the gene matches. The CDR3 nucleotides read TGTGCCAGCAGCTGGGGGACTAGCGGGAGGACAGATACGCAGTATCTT. It translates to CASSWGTSGRTDTQYL.

This clonotype was counted many times. The chain has TRBV28 and TRBJ2-1; tentatively, D is TRBD2 (5 bases). The CDR3 totals 17 residues. The germline CDR1 and CDR2 sequences are MDHEN and SYDVKM. Trimming pared 4 bases from V and 1 base from J, leaving 17 bases between. The CDR3 spells CASSSLPPTSSYNEQFF. CDR3 bases: TGTGCCAGCAGTTCCCTACCTCCAACTAGTTCCTACAATGAGCAGTTCTTC.

Concerning this clonotype itself: A much more abundant neighbour one base away suggests this may be a read error. V is TRBV7-9 and J is TRBJ2-1; 7 bases are a match to TRBD2. CDR1 and CDR2 from the germline V gene are SEHNR and FQNEAQ (reference sequence). CDR3 length: 14 amino acids. The CDR3 region is CASSLMRERDEQLF. The CDR3 nucleotides are TGTGCCAGCAGCTTAATGCGGGAGAGAGATGAGCAGCTCTTC. Looking up the rest from reference TRBV7-9 and TRBJ2-1 gives the full variable domain: DTGVSQNPRHKITKRGQNVTFRCDPISEHNRLYWYRQTLGQGPEFLTYFQNEAQLEKSRLLSDRFSAERPKGSFSTLEIQRTEQGDSAMYLCASSLMRERDEQLFGPGTRLTVL.

This clonotype was detected ten times or more. The rearrangement uses TRBV7-3 and TRBJ2-2; D is unresolved. This CDR3 has 14 amino acids. From germline, CDR1 is SGHTA and CDR2 FQGTGA. Trimming removed 2 bases at V and 3 bases at J, with 7 bases between. CDR3 in amino acids: CASSLDGDTGELFF. CDR3 DNA: TGTGCCAGCAGCTTAGACGGTGACACCGGGGAGCTGTTTTTT.

This clonotype has a count of ten or more. The rearrangement joins TRBV3-1 to TRBJ2-6, with D possibly being TRBD1 or TRBD2 (5 bases each). Deletions cut 5 bases from V and 3 bases from J, with 14 bases between. The germline V gene encodes CDR1 LGHDT and CDR2 YNNKEL (reference sequence). The CDR3 contains 16 residues. The CDR3 region is CASSETGTYGANVLTF. Written as DNA, the CDR3 is TGTGCCAGCAGCGAGACCGGGACGTATGGGGCCAACGTCCTGACTTTC.

This clonotype was seen at least ten times. The gene calls are TRBV2 and TRBJ2-2; TRBD2 is a possible D gene (5 bases). The V end was cut by 3 bases, the J end by 4 bases, with 12 bases between. Germline V lookup: CDR1 SNHLY, CDR2 FYNNEI. The length of the CDR3 is 15 residues. CDR3 DNA: TGTGCCAGCAGTGAGTTACAGCGGTCCACCGGGGAGCTGTTTTTT. Translating gives CASSELQRSTGELFF.

This clonotype was recorded many times. This chain uses TRBV11-1 with TRBJ2-7; 9 bases agree with TRBD1. J gave up 3 bases and V 6 bases, and 3 bases lay outside the gene matches. The CDR3 covers 13 residues. From germline, CDR1 is SGHAT and CDR2 FQDESV (reference sequence). DNA for the CDR3: TGTGCCAGCAGTTGGACAGGGGACTACGAGCAGTACTTC. As protein: CASSWTGDYEQYF.

This clonotype was observed at least ten times. The CDR3 region has the DNA TGCAGTGCTCCCAGGAGGGAAACCCGGACTGAAGCTTTCTTT. Its translation: CSAPRRETRTEAFF. V is TRBV20-1 and J is TRBJ1-1; D remains ambiguous. Germline loops: CDR1 DFQATT, CDR2 SNEGSKA (reference sequence). V was shortened by 5 bases and J by 5 bases, with 18 bases between the two germline ends. CDR3 length equals 14 residues.

This clonotype was seen at least ten times. This chain connects TRBV5-1 to TRBJ2-6, with 8 bases fitting TRBD1. J lost 0 bases, V lost 4 bases, and 3 bases had no gene match. This CDR3 has 16 amino acids. CDR1 and CDR2 from the germline V gene are SGHRS and YFSETQ. The CDR3, as DNA: TGCGCCAGCAGCCAGGGGGCCAACTCTGGGGCCAACGTCCTGACTTTC. Translation gives CASSQGANSGANVLTF.

This clonotype has a handful of counts. This chain uses TRBV24-1 with TRBJ2-5; TRBD1 agrees at 7 bases. With 3 bases clipped from V and 3 bases from J, the junction kept 9 bases outside the gene matches. The CDR3 extends over 16 amino acids. CDR1 is KGHDR and CDR2 is SFDVKD in the germline V gene. CDR3: CATSDTGRGGKETQYF. In DNA form, the CDR3 reads TGTGCCACCAGTGATACGGGCCGAGGGGGCAAAGAGACCCAGTACTTC.

This clonotype has just one count. The chain combines TRBV18 with TRBJ1-1; possible D gene TRBD1, 6 bases. The V gene lost 3 bases and the J gene lost 3 bases, with 8 bases spanning the gap. The CDR3 runs 13 residues. Per the germline V gene, CDR1 is KGHSH and CDR2 is LQKENI. CDR3 in amino acids: CASSPGADTEAFF. CDR3 sequence (DNA): TGTGCCAGCTCACCGGGGGCGGACACTGAAGCTTTCTTT.

The sample holds many counts of this clonotype. The chain combines TRBV20-1 with TRBJ1-5; possible D gene TRBD1, 5 bases. CDR3 length: 15 amino acids. Germline V gives CDR1 DFQATT, CDR2 SNEGSKA (reference sequence). Trimming cost V 3 bases and J 1 base, with 13 bases left between them. The CDR3 reads CSASPWGESNQPQHF. The CDR3 coding sequence is TGCAGTGCTAGCCCCTGGGGGGAAAGCAATCAGCCCCAGCATTTT.

This clonotype was counted at least ten times. The CDR3 region is CASSRTQLSYEQYF. CDR3 nucleotide sequence: TGTGCCAGCAGCCGGACTCAGCTCTCCTACGAGCAGTACTTC. This rearrangement joins TRBV3-1 to TRBJ2-7, with a possible D match to TRBD2 (5 bases). Trimming left V 4 bases short and J 0 bases short, with 10 bases between. In germline, CDR1 is LGHDT, CDR2 YNNKEL (reference sequence). The CDR3 spans 14 residues.

The gene calls are TRBV3-1 and TRBJ1-3; D is ambiguous. Trimming pared 0 bases from V and 0 bases from J, leaving 6 bases between. The CDR3 loop spans 15 amino acids. Germline lookup yields CDR1 LGHDT and CDR2 YNNKEL (reference sequence). Here the CDR3 DNA reads TGTGCCAGCAGCCAAGATTTCAACTCTGGAAACACCATATATTTT. Translating gives CASSQDFNSGNTIYF.

This clonotype was found many times. J is TRBJ1-1 and V is TRBV30; D is uncertain. This CDR3 region has 12 residues. From germline, CDR1 is GTSNPN and CDR2 SVGIG (reference sequence). Trimming took off 3 bases at V and 3 bases at J, with 8 bases between the two ends. Written as DNA, the CDR3 is TGTGCCTGGAGGTGGGAAGACACTGAAGCTTTCTTT. This encodes CAWRWEDTEAFF.

This clonotype was picked up many times. The V and J genes are TRBV11-2 and TRBJ2-1; TRBD2 agrees at 13 bases. J gave up 8 bases and V 3 bases, and 7 bases lay outside the gene matches. CDR1 and CDR2 (germline): SGHAT, FQNNGV. This CDR3 has 16 residues. The CDR3 coding sequence is TGTGCCAGCAGCTTCAAGACTAGCGGGGGGTACGATGAGCAGTTCTTC. This gives the protein CASSFKTSGGYDEQFF.

This clonotype was detected ten times or more. The chain couples TRBV11-2 to TRBJ2-7; D not certain. Germline assignment: CDR1 SGHAT and CDR2 FQNNGV. The CDR3 totals 11 residues. The V and J ends lost 3 bases and 7 bases respectively, with 7 bases between them. The CDR3 DNA is TGTGCCAGCAGCTTTGGAGTGGAGCAGTACTTC. This translates into CASSFGVEQYF.

This rearrangement joins TRBV6-2 or TRBV6-3 to TRBJ1-2; unclear D gene. The CDR3 spans 14 residues. With 6 bases removed from V and 5 bases from J, the gap between germline ends came to 16 bases. Germline values: CDR1 MNHEY, CDR2 SVGEGT. The CDR3: CASSKEGSRYGYTF. The CDR3 nucleotides are TGTGCCAGCAGCAAAGAGGGATCTAGATATGGCTACACCTTC.